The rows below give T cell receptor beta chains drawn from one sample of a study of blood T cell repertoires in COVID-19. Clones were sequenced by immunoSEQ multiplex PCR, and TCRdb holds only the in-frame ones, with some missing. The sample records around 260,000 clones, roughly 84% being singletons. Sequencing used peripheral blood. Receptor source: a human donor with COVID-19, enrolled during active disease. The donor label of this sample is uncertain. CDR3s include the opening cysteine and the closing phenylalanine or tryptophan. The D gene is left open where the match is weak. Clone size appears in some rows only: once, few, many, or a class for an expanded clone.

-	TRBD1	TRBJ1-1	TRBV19	TGTGCCAGCTCGACAGGGGTAGACACTGAAGCTTTCTTT	CASSTGVDTEAFF
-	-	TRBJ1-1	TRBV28	TGTGCCAGCAGCCGTCCCCTCCCGGCAGGGCGTTACCCTGAAGCTTTCTTT	CASSRPLPAGRYPEAFF
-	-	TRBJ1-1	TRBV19	TGTGCCAGTAGTAACACAGGGAACACTGAAGCTTTCTTT	CASSNTGNTEAFF
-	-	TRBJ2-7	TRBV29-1	TGCAGCGTCGTAGCGGATATTTCCTACGAGCAGTACTTC	CSVVADISYEQYF
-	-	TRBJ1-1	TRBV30	TGTGCCTGGGAGACTTACCCTGAAGCTTTCTTT	CAWETYPEAFF
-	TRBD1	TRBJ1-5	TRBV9	TGTGCCAGCAGCCTAGGGACAGCCCAGCCCCAGCATTTT	CASSLGTAQPQHF
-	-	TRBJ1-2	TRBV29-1	TGCAGCGTTGTTACGGGGAGATTAAACTATGGCTACACCTTC	CSVVTGRLNYGYTF
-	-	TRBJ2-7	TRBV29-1	TGCAGCGTGAGGGCTAGCGCGTCCTACGAGCAGTACTTC	CSVRASASYEQYF
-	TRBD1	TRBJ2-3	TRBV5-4	TGTGCCAGCAGTTCCTACAGGGGGCTAAGCACAGATACGCAGTATTTT	CASSSYRGLSTDTQYF
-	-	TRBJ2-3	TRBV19	TGTGCCAGTAGTATAGAGCGGCGGGCAGATACGCAGTATTTT	CASSIERRADTQYF
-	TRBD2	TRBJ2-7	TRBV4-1	TGCGCCAGCAGCCGAATCCCTAGCGGGAGTTCCCACGAGCAGTACTTC	CASSRIPSGSSHEQYF
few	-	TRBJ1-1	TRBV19	TGTGCCAGCGTACAGGTCGGGAACACTGAAGCTTTCTTT	CASVQVGNTEAFF
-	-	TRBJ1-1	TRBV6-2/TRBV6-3	TGTGCCAGCAGTTATCAGGGGACGAAAGCTTTCTTT	CASSYQGTKAFF
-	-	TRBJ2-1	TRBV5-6	TGTGCCAGCAGCCCGAGTGGGGGGGCTAGTGAGCAGTTCTTC	CASSPSGGASEQFF
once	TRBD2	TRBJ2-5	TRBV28	TGTGCCAGCAGTTTACTGGGACTAAACCAAGAGACCCAGTACTTC	CASSLLGLNQETQYF
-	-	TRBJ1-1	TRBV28	TGTGCCAGCAGACTGTTGAACACTGAAGCTTTCTTT	CASRLLNTEAFF
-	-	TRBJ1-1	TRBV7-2	TGTGCCAGCAGCTTGGGGAGGAACACTGAAGCTTTCTTT	CASSLGRNTEAFF
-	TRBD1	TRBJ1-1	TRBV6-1	TGTGCCAGCAGTGCCCTATTTGACGGGACAGTGAACACTGAAGCTTTCTTT	CASSALFDGTVNTEAFF
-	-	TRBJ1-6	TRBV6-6	TGTGCCAGCAGTCAACCCGGGAGCCCGAAGTTCGATAATTCACCCCTCCACTTT	CASSQPGSPKFDNSPLHF
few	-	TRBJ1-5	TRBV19	TGTGCCAGTACCAAACCGGGCCAACAAGGGGGTAGCAATCAGCCCCAGCATTTT	CASTKPGQQGGSNQPQHF
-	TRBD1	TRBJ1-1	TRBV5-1	TGCGCCAGCAGCCCGACAGGGGCGAGGACTGAAGCTTTCTTT	CASSPTGARTEAFF
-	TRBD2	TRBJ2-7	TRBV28	TGTGCCAGCAGCTCCGGGACTAGCGGGAGGTACGAGCAGTACTTC	CASSSGTSGRYEQYF
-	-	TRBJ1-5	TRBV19	TGTGCCAGTAGTTGGGGGAGGAATCAGCCCCAGCATTTT	CASSWGRNQPQHF
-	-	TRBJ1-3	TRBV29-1	TGCAGCGTTGGGACAAGCGGGAACACCATATATTTT	CSVGTSGNTIYF
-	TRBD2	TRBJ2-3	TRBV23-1	TGCGCCAGCAGTCAATCCCCCTCGACTAGCGGGAGGGGGACAGATACGCAGTATTTT	CASSQSPSTSGRGTDTQYF
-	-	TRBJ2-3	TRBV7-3	TGTGCCAGCAGCCTACAGGGAACAGATACGCAGTATTTT	CASSLQGTDTQYF
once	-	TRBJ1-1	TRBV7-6	TGTGCCAGCAAAAACTCGCGGAACACTGAAGCTTTCTTT	CASKNSRNTEAFF
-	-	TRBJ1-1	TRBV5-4	TGTGCCAGCAGCTCAGGGAATAAGGCTTTCTTT	CASSSGNKAFF
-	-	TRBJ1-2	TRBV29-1	TGCAGCGTTGTAACGGGTAGGGAGAACTATGGCTACACCTTC	CSVVTGRENYGYTF
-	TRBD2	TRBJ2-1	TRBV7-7	TGTGCTAGCAGTACCGGGACTAGCGATGAGCAGTTCTTC	CASSTGTSDEQFF
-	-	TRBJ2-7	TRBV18	TGTGCCAGCTCCACCAGGTCGATCCCCCGGGACAAAGAATCCTACGAGCAGTACTTC	CASSTRSIPRDKESYEQYF
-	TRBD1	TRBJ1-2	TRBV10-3	TGTGCCATCAGTAGCTCCGGACAGGCCAACTATGGCTACACCTTC	CAISSSGQANYGYTF
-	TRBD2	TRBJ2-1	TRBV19	TGTGCCAGTAGTGCTACTAGCGGGAGGGCTAGGTTGGGTGAGCAGTTCTTC	CASSATSGRARLGEQFF
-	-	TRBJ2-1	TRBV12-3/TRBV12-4	TGTGCCAGCAGTTTGTCGCAGGGCAATGAGCAGTTCTTC	CASSLSQGNEQFF
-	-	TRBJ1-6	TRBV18	TGTGCCAGCTCACCCAGCTCCGGGGGCCTCCACTTT	CASSPSSGGLHF
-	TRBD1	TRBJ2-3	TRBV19	TGTGCCAGTGGCACTAGGACAGGGGGAGTCGATACGCAGTATTTT	CASGTRTGGVDTQYF
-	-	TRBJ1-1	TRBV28	TGTGCCAGCAGTTTTTTAGTGGGCGTAATAGCGGACACTGAAGCTTTCTTT	CASSFLVGVIADTEAFF
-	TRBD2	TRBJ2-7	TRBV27	TGTGCCAGCAGTCCAACCCCTACCCCCCGGACTAGCGGAAACTACGAGCAGTACTTC	CASSPTPTPRTSGNYEQYF
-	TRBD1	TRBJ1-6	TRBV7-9	TGTGCCAGCAGCTCCCACCGAACGACAGGGGTACCACCCCTCCACTTT	CASSSHRTTGVPPLHF
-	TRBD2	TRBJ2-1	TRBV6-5	TGTGCCAGCAGTTCCCTCGGGGGGGGAGAAGAGCAGTTCTTC	CASSSLGGGEEQFF
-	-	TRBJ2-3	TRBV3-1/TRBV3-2	TGTGCCAGCAGCCTTAAAAATACGCAGTATTTT	CASSLKNTQYF
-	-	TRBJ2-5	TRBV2	TGTGCCAGCAGCCCAGCGGTTCTCGAAGGGACCCAGTACTTC	CASSPAVLEGTQYF
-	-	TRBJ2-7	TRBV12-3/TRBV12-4	TGTGCCAGCAGTTTAGCCCTAAACGAGCAGTACTTC	CASSLALNEQYF
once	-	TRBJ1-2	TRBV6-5	TGTGCCAGCAGTCTCGGGAGGAACTATGGCTACACCTTC	CASSLGRNYGYTF
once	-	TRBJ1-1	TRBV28	TGTGCCACCTTCTCGGGGAACACTGAAGCTTTCTTT	CATFSGNTEAFF
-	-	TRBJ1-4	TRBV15	TGTGCCACCAGCAGAGATTTGGCAGGGGCGAGTGAAAAACTGTTTTTT	CATSRDLAGASEKLFF
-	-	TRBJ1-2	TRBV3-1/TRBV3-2	TGTGCCAGCAGCCATGAGGCTTCCTATGGCTACACCTTC	CASSHEASYGYTF
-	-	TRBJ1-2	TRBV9	TGTGCCAGCAGCGTAGACAGAAGCGGGGGGCGCGCCTCTGGCTACACCTTC	CASSVDRSGGRASGYTF
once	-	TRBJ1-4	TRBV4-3	TGCGCCAGCAGCCAAGAACAGGGTTCGCTTGAAAAACTGTTTTTT	CASSQEQGSLEKLFF
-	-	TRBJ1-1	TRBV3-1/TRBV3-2	TGTGCCAGCAGCCAACCGAATCCGGGGAACACTGAAGCTTTCTTT	CASSQPNPGNTEAFF
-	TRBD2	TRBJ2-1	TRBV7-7	TGTGCCAGCAGCTTGAGCGGCCTAGCGGTCTACAATGAGCAGTTCTTC	CASSLSGLAVYNEQFF
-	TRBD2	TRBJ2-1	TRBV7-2	TGTGCCAGCAGCAAACGGACTAGCGGGAGACGATACAATGAGCAGTTCTTC	CASSKRTSGRRYNEQFF
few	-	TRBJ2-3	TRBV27	TGTGCCAGCAGTCCCCAAACTAGGAGTACGCAGTATTTT	CASSPQTRSTQYF
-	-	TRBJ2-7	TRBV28	TGTGCCAGCAGTTTTGCGTACGAGCAGTACTTC	CASSFAYEQYF
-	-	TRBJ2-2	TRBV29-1	TGCAGCGTTGGAGAGGGAGTGGGTCCCGGGGAGCTGTTTTTT	CSVGEGVGPGELFF
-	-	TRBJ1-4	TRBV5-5	TGTGCCAGCAGCTTGGGGGTGGGACACAAGGGGGAAAAACTGTTTTTT	CASSLGVGHKGEKLFF
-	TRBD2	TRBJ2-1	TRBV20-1	TGCAGTGCTAGTGCGCTAGCGGGAAATTACAATGAGCAGTTCTTC	CSASALAGNYNEQFF
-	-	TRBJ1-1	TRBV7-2	TGTGCCAGCAGCCCACCCGGGTCGGGCACTGAAGCTTTCTTT	CASSPPGSGTEAFF
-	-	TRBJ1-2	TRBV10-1	TGCGCCAGCAGAAATCTGGGACACGGAAGGGATAACGGCTACACCTTC	CASRNLGHGRDNGYTF